What follows are 28 T cell receptor beta chains derived from one specimen sequenced in a study of blood T cell repertoires in COVID-19. This table comes from immunoSEQ multiplex PCR, and its TCRdb copy is limited to in-frame clones, with some not included. The sample has about 76,000 clones; approximately 80% are singletons. The material sequenced was peripheral blood. These receptors all come from a man aged 80 or over with acute or convalescent COVID-19.

This chain joins TRBV19 and TRBJ2-1; 7 bases align to TRBD1. This CDR3 spans 14 amino acids. CDR1 is LNHDA, CDR2 SQIVND, per germline (reference sequence). The junction had 6 bases not matched to a gene; V was cut back by 9 bases and J by 1 base. CDR3 in amino acids: CASLRQGSYNEQFF. CDR3 sequence (DNA): TGTGCCAGCCTTAGACAGGGATCCTACAATGAGCAGTTCTTC.

The chain has TRBV5-1 and TRBJ2-3; D is undetermined. Germline V gives CDR1 SGHRS, CDR2 YFSETQ. The CDR3 is 14 residues long. Between the trimmed V and J ends, which lost 0 bases and 2 bases, there was a span of 7 bases. The CDR3 DNA reads as TGCGCCAGCAGCTTGGTGGCTCTCACAGATACGCAGTATTTT. Its translation is CASSLVALTDTQYF.

The chain links TRBV29-1 to TRBJ2-6, with D tentatively TRBD1 (6 bases). V lost 7 bases to trimming and J lost 0 bases, with 10 bases between them. The CDR3 loop spans 14 amino acids. Looked up from germline, CDR1 is SQVTM and CDR2 is ANQGSEA. Here the CDR3 reads CSARQVSGANVLTF. In DNA, the CDR3 is TGCAGCGCCCGACAGGTCTCTGGGGCCAACGTCCTGACTTTC.

This chain joins TRBV5-1 and TRBJ2-1, with D unclear. This CDR3 contains 15 residues. Germline CDR1 and CDR2: SGHRS and YFSETQ. V was trimmed by 0 bases and J by 4 bases, leaving 11 bases between them. The CDR3 bases are TGCGCCAGCAGCTTGGGGAGACTTAAGTACAATGAGCAGTTCTTC. Translated, it gives CASSLGRLKYNEQFF. The entire variable domain, with the rest obtained from reference TRBV5-1 and TRBJ2-1, is as follows: KAGVTQTPRYLIKTRGQQVTLSCSPISGHRSVSWYQQTPGQGLQFLFEYFSETQRNKGNFPGRFSGRQFSNSRSEMNVSTLELGDSALYLCASSLGRLKYNEQFFGPGTRLTVL.

This clone was recorded only once. This chain links TRBV2 with TRBJ2-7; D is unclear. The germline V gene encodes CDR1 SNHLY and CDR2 FYNNEI. V dropped 1 base and J dropped 2 bases, with 9 bases sitting between them. The CDR3 is made up of 14 amino acids. The CDR3: CASSEVQAAYEQYF. CDR3 coding DNA: TGTGCCAGCAGTGAAGTGCAGGCAGCCTACGAGCAGTACTTC.

This clone was recorded once. The J gene is TRBJ2-7, the V gene TRBV11-3, with TRBD1 matching over 11 bases. With 9 bases clipped from V and 1 base from J, the junction kept 2 bases outside the gene matches. Germline-derived CDR1 and CDR2 are SGHNT and YENEEA. This CDR3 comprises 13 residues. CDR3: CASGTGGSYEQYF. The CDR3 region has the DNA TGTGCCAGTGGGACAGGGGGGTCCTACGAGCAGTACTTC.

The rearrangement joins TRBV19 to TRBJ2-5; 8 bases align to TRBD2. The germline gives CDR1 LNHDA, CDR2 SQIVND (reference sequence). The junction had 4 bases not matched to a gene; V was cut back by 6 bases and J by 4 bases. This CDR3 has 13 amino acids. DNA for the CDR3: TGTGCCAGTAGCGGGAGGGGAAGAGAGACCCAGTACTTC. Translating it yields CASSGRGRETQYF.

This clone was observed once. Other DNA sequences in this sample translate to the same CDR3. The gene calls are TRBV30 and TRBJ1-1, with 7 nucleotides matching TRBD1. The CDR3 consists of 11 residues. Germline loops: CDR1 GTSNPN, CDR2 SVGIG (reference sequence). Here the CDR3 DNA reads TGTGCTGTAGGGGGGACAGACAACGCTTTCTTT. Protein sequence: CAVGGTDNAFF.

This sequence joins TRBV7-2 and TRBJ2-7, with TRBD2 matching over 8 bases. The junction had 12 bases not matched to a gene; V was cut back by 5 bases and J by 6 bases. Germline V lookup: CDR1 SGHTA, CDR2 FQGNSA. This CDR3 comprises 15 residues. CDR3: CASSPEIAGTAEQYF. The CDR3 nucleotides are TGTGCCAGCAGCCCAGAGATAGCGGGAACCGCCGAGCAGTACTTC.

The rearrangement links TRBV28 to TRBJ1-4; no definite D call. Looked up from germline, CDR1 is MDHEN and CDR2 is SYDVKM. V lost 5 bases and J 3 bases, leaving 13 bases between the germline ends. The CDR3 length is 15 residues. CDR3 region: CASSPQARANEKLFF. The CDR3 bases are TGTGCCAGCAGTCCCCAGGCCCGTGCTAATGAAAAACTGTTTTTT. Using reference TRBV28 and TRBJ1-4 for the parts outside the CDR3, the full variable domain is DVKVTQSSRYLVKRTGEKVFLECVQDMDHENMFWYRQDPGLGLRLIYFSYDVKMKEKGDIPEGYSVSREKKERFSLILESASTNQTSMYLCASSPQARANEKLFFGSGTQLSVL.

V usage is TRBV6-2 or TRBV6-3 and J usage is TRBJ1-1; TRBD1 aligns across 8 bases. Germline assignment: CDR1 MNHEY and CDR2 SVGEGT. J was trimmed by 8 bases and V by 6 bases; bases with no gene match: 5. This CDR3 has 12 residues. CDR3 bases: TGTGCCAGCAGCCGGACAGGGTTGGAAGCTTTCTTT. This encodes CASSRTGLEAFF.

The chain combines TRBV29-1 with TRBJ1-1; 8 nucleotides match TRBD1. The CDR3 length is 13 residues. The ends lost 7 bases at V and 0 bases at J; junction bases unmatched: 4. CDR1 SQVTM and CDR2 ANQGSEA come from the germline V gene. The CDR3 loop reads CSALGQVNTEAFF. DNA for the CDR3: TGCAGCGCCCTGGGACAGGTGAACACTGAAGCTTTCTTT.

The chain has TRBV7-2 and TRBJ2-3; 8 nucleotides align to TRBD2. The J segment lost 1 base and the V segment lost 2 bases, leaving 11 bases of the junction unmatched. The CDR3 has 18 amino acids. Germline-derived CDR1 and CDR2 are SGHTA and FQGNSA. The chain's CDR3 is CASSLSAGLAGRTDTQYF. The CDR3 nucleotides read TGTGCCAGCAGCTTATCCGCCGGGCTAGCGGGCCGCACAGATACGCAGTATTTT.

The chain employs TRBV12-3 or TRBV12-4 and TRBJ2-7; no definite D call. The V end lost 3 bases, the J end lost 5 bases, and 8 bases lay between the germline ends. This CDR3 spans 12 amino acids. The CDR3 is CASSFGRDEQYF. CDR3 in DNA: TGTGCCAGCAGTTTTGGGCGTGACGAGCAGTACTTC.

This rearrangement joins TRBV7-9 to TRBJ1-2, with a tentative D call TRBD1 (6 bases). The V gene's germline CDR1 is SEHNR and CDR2 FQNEAQ (reference sequence). CDR3 length: 14 residues. The V end was cut by 5 bases, the J end by 6 bases, with 16 bases between. The CDR3 loop reads CASSPEGVRHGYTF. Written as DNA, the CDR3 is TGTGCCAGCAGCCCTGAGGGGGTACGGCATGGCTACACCTTC.

The V and J genes are TRBV27 and TRBJ2-2; D not resolved. CDR3 size: 13 residues. V lost 3 bases and J 2 bases, leaving 4 bases between the germline ends. Germline V gene sequence: CDR1 MNHEY, CDR2 SMNVEV (reference sequence). The CDR3 DNA follows: TGTGCCAGCAGTTTTTTAAACACCGGGGAGCTGTTTTTT. Translation: CASSFLNTGELFF.

The chain recombines TRBV7-9 with TRBJ1-1; D remains unclear. V was clipped by 3 bases and J by 5 bases, with 10 bases between them. CDR1 is SEHNR and CDR2 is FQNEAQ in the germline V gene (reference sequence). This CDR3 spans 13 amino acids. The CDR3 sequence is CASSFGLRTEAFF. CDR3 sequence (DNA): TGTGCCAGCAGCTTCGGTTTGCGGACTGAAGCTTTCTTT.

The chain couples TRBV2 to TRBJ1-5; D gene unclear. Deletions cut 6 bases from V and 4 bases from J, with 13 bases between. The CDR3 has 14 residues. Germline V lookup: CDR1 SNHLY, CDR2 FYNNEI. CDR3 residues: CASRRDIANQPQHF. The CDR3 nucleotides are TGTGCCAGCAGGCGAGACATCGCAAATCAGCCCCAGCATTTT.

This CDR3 is CASSSNTGELFF. The CDR3 bases are TGTGCCAGCAGTTCAAACACCGGGGAGCTGTTTTTT. The genes are TRBV27 and TRBJ2-2, with D hard to call. This CDR3 is 12 amino acids long. CDR1 and CDR2 from the germline V gene are MNHEY and SMNVEV (reference sequence). Trimming stripped 4 bases from V and 2 bases from J, with 2 bases between.

This chain uses TRBV9 with TRBJ2-2; D is possibly TRBD2 (6 bases). The germline gives CDR1 SGDLS, CDR2 YYNGEE. CDR3 length: 15 amino acids. V was pared by 3 bases and J by 3 bases, with 12 bases between. The CDR3, as DNA: TGTGCCAGCAGCGCCGGGACTCTTCACACCGGGGAGCTGTTTTTT. It codes for CASSAGTLHTGELFF.

The chain uses TRBV7-2 and TRBJ2-1; 13 bases match TRBD2. V was clipped by 4 bases and J by 7 bases; unmatched bases: 4. In germline, CDR1 is SGHTA, CDR2 FQGNSA. The CDR3 loop spans 15 amino acids. The CDR3, as DNA: TGTGCCAGCAGCTCCGGACTAGCGGGAGTGAATGAGCAGTTCTTC. It specifies CASSSGLAGVNEQFF.

The chain recombines TRBV3-1 (or the pseudogene TRBV3-2) with TRBJ1-1; 7 bases are a match to TRBD1. Unmatched junction bases numbered 2, after V lost 4 bases and J lost 0 bases. The germline V gene encodes CDR1 LGHDT and CDR2 YNNKEL (reference sequence). The CDR3 has 14 residues. CDR3 protein: CASSPRGMNTEAFF. The CDR3 DNA reads TGTGCCAGCAGCCCCAGGGGGATGAACACTGAAGCTTTCTTT.

The chain uses TRBV3-1 (or the pseudogene TRBV3-2) and TRBJ2-5, with a weak D call TRBD1 (6 bases). Per germline, CDR1 LGHDT and CDR2 YNNKEL (reference sequence). Deletions cut 4 bases from V and 4 bases from J, with 16 bases between. The CDR3 extends over 15 amino acids. The CDR3 region is CASSRRDTILETQYF. DNA for the CDR3: TGTGCCAGCAGCCGCCGGGACACGATCCTAGAGACCCAGTACTTC.

Only one count was recorded for this clone. The genes are TRBV20-1 and TRBJ2-3, with 8 bases lining up with TRBD2. CDR3 length equals 16 residues. V lost 3 bases to trimming and J lost 0 bases; unmatched junction nucleotides: 8. The germline V gene encodes CDR1 DFQATT and CDR2 SNEGSKA (reference sequence). In DNA, the CDR3 is TGCAGTGCTAGTTCCCGGGAGGGCCGAAGCACAGATACGCAGTATTTT. Translated: CSASSREGRSTDTQYF.

This clone has just a few counts. The rearrangement links TRBV18 to TRBJ2-7; 11 bases are a match to TRBD2. The CDR3 is 16 residues long. V lost 0 bases and J lost 4; bases outside the gene matches: 5. Germline V gene data show CDR1 as KGHSH and CDR2 as LQKENI. The CDR3 is CASSPPTSGRRYEQYF. CDR3 sequence (DNA): TGTGCCAGCTCACCACCTACTAGCGGGAGAAGATACGAGCAGTACTTC.

This chain links TRBV6-5 with TRBJ1-1; D is possibly TRBD1 (6 bases). Germline CDR1 and CDR2: MNHEY and SVGAGI. With 7 bases removed from V and 1 base from J, the gap between germline ends came to 13 bases. The CDR3 has 14 residues. For the CDR3, the DNA is TGTGCCAGCACCAGAGACAGGACGAACACTGAAGCTTTCTTT. Protein: CASTRDRTNTEAFF.

This chain links TRBV5-1 with TRBJ1-4, with 7 nucleotides matching TRBD1. Trimming at V came to 5 bases and at J to 4 bases, leaving 8 bases not matched to a gene. The length of the CDR3 is 15 residues. The germline CDR1 and CDR2 sequences are SGHRS and YFSETQ. This CDR3 reads CASSTLGGNNEKLFF. Written as DNA, the CDR3 is TGCGCCAGCAGTACTCTAGGGGGCAATAATGAAAAACTGTTTTTT.

This clone occurred a few times. This sequence joins TRBV3-1 (or the pseudogene TRBV3-2) and TRBJ2-7; 12 bases fit TRBD2. The germline gives CDR1 LGHDT, CDR2 YNNKEL (reference sequence). CDR3 size: 17 residues. Trimming at V came to 0 bases and at J to 2 bases, leaving 5 bases not matched to a gene. The CDR3 DNA is TGTGCCAGCAGCCAAGATGTGGCTAGCGGGGGGGCCTACGAGCAGTACTTC. Its protein product is CASSQDVASGGAYEQYF.